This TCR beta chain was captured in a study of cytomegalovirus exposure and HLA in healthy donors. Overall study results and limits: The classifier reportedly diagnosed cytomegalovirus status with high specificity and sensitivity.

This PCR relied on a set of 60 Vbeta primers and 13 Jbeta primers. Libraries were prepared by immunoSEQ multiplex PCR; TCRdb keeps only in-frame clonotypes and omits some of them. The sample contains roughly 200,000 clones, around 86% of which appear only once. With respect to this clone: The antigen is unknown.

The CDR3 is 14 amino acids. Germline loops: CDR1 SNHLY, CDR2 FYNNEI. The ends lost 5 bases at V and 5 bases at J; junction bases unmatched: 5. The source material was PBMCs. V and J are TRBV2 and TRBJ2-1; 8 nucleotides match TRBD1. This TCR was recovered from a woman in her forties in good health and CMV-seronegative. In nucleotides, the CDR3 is TGTGCCAGCAGTCCGGGACAGGTTAACAATGAGCAGTTCTTC. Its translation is CASSPGQVNNEQFF.